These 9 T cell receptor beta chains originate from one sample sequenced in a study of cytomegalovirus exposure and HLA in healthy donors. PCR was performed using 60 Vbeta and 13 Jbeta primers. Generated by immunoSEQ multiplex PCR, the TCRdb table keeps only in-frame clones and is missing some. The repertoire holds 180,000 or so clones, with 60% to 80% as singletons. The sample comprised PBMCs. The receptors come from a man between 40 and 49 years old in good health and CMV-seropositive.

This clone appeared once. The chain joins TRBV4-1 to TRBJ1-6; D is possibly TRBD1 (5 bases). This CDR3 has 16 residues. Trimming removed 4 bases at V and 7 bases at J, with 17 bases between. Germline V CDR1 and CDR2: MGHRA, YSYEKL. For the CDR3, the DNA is TGCGCCAGCAGCCCTATCGGCAGGGCCCTGAATTCACCCCTCCACTTT. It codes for CASSPIGRALNSPLHF.

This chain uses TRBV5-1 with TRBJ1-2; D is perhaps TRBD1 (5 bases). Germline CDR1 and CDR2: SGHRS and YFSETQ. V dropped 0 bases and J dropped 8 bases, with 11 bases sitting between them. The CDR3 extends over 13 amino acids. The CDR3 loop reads CASSLAAGEGYTF. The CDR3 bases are TGCGCCAGCAGCTTGGCAGCGGGGGAGGGCTACACCTTC.

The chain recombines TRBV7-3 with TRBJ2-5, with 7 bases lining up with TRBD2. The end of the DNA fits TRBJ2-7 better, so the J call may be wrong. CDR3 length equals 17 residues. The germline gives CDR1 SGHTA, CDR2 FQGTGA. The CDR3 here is CASSLSGGGGSSHEQYF. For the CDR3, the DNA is TGTGCCAGCAGCTTAAGTGGAGGAGGCGGGAGTTCCCACGAGCAGTACTTC.

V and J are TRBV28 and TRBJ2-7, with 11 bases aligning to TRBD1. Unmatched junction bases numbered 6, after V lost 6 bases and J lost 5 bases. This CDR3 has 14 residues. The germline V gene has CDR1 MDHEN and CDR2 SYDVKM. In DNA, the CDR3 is TGTGCCAGCAGACGGAGGACAGGGGGCGACGAGCAGTACTTC. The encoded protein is CASRRRTGGDEQYF.

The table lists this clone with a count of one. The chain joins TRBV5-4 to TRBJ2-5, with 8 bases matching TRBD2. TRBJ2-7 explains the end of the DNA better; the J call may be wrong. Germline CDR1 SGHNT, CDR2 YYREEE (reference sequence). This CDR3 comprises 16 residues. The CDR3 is CASSSGSSGMVYEQYF. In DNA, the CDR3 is TGTGCCAGCAGCTCCGGTAGTAGCGGGATGGTCTACGAGCAGTACTTC.

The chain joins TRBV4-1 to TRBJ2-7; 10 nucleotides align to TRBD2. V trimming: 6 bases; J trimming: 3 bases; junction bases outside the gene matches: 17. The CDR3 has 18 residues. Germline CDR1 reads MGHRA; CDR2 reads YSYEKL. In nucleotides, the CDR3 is TGCGCCAGCAGTCGAGAGAGGAGAGGACTAGCGGATTACTACGAGCAGTACTTC. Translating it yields CASSRERRGLADYYEQYF.

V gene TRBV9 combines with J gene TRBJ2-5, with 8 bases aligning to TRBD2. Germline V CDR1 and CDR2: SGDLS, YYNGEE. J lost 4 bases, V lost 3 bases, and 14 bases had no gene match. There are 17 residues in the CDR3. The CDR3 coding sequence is TGTGCCAGCAGCGGGGTCGGACCAGCGGGAGATGGAGAGACCCAGTACTTC. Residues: CASSGVGPAGDGETQYF.

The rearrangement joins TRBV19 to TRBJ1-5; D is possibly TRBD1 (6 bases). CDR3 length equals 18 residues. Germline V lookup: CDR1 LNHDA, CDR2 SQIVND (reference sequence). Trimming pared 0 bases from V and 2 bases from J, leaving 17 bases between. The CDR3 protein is CASSIDQGRERGNQPQHF. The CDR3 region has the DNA TGTGCCAGTAGTATAGATCAGGGGAGGGAGAGGGGCAATCAGCCCCAGCATTTT.

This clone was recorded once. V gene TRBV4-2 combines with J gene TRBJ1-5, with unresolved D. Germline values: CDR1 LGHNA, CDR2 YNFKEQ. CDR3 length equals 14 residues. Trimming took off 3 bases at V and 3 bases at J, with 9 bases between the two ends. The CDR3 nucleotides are TGTGCCAGCAGCCACCCCGGTTCCAATCAGCCCCAGCATTTT. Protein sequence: CASSHPGSNQPQHF.